These 13 T cell receptor beta chains originate from one sample sequenced in a study of shared clonotypes between healthy human individuals. Measured with immunoSEQ multiplex PCR; TCRdb has only the in-frame clones, and not every one. The top ten hold approximately 12% of the sample, which has about 500,000 clones, more than 70% seen once. The sample was PBMCs. These receptor sequences come from a woman in her thirties or forties in good health. Some clones in this sample may be carry-over from other donors' samples.

The rearrangement joins TRBV10-1 to TRBJ1-5, with D uncertain. The CDR3 covers 15 residues. Germline-derived CDR1 and CDR2 are WNHNN and SYGVQD (reference sequence). V lost 4 bases and J 3 bases, leaving 13 bases between the germline ends. Here the CDR3 reads CASSAGIRINQPQHF. CDR3 sequence (DNA): TGCGCCAGCAGTGCGGGGATCCGAATCAATCAGCCCCAGCATTTT.

V gene TRBV29-1 combines with J gene TRBJ2-3; TRBD2 agrees at 7 bases. CDR1 is SQVTM, CDR2 ANQGSEA, per germline. The CDR3 contains 15 residues. V lost 3 bases to trimming and J lost 2 bases; unmatched junction nucleotides: 8. The CDR3 protein is CSVDGLADITDTQYF. The CDR3 region has the DNA TGCAGCGTTGACGGTCTAGCGGACATCACAGATACGCAGTATTTT.

The chain joins TRBV7-9 to TRBJ1-2; D is uncertain. Germline CDR1 reads SEHNR; CDR2 reads FQNEAQ (reference sequence). The CDR3 consists of 16 residues. The V end was cut by 1 base, the J end by 3 bases, with 15 bases between. CDR3 DNA: TGTGCCAGCAGCTTAGTGACGAGCCTCTTAGACTATGGCTACACCTTC. This gives the protein CASSLVTSLLDYGYTF.

Details on this clone: A read error is the likely source, as a far larger clone sits one nucleotide away. The chain has TRBV28 and TRBJ2-7; 9 bases fit TRBD2. CDR3 size: 13 residues. CDR1 is MDHEN and CDR2 is SYDVKM in the germline V gene. The CDR3 reads CTSSSGSLGEQYF. In DNA, the CDR3 is TGTACCAGCAGTAGCGGGAGTCTGGGCGAGCAGTACTTC. The variable domain in full, with the rest retrieved from reference TRBV28 and TRBJ2-7, is DVKVTQSSRYLVKRTGEKVFLECVQDMDHENMFWYRQDPGLGLRLIYFSYDVKMKEKGDIPEGYSVSREKKERFSLILESASTNQTSMYLCTSSSGSLGEQYFGPGTRLTVT.

The rearrangement links TRBV5-4 to TRBJ2-2; 7 bases are shared with TRBD2. CDR1 is SGHNT, CDR2 YYREEE, per germline (reference sequence). The CDR3 runs 15 residues. The V segment lost 7 bases and the J segment 2 bases; nucleotides outside the gene matches: 8. The CDR3 DNA is TGTGCCAGCGCCGCCGCTAGCGGAAACACCGGGGAGCTGTTTTTT. As protein: CASAAASGNTGELFF.

The J gene is TRBJ1-2, the V gene TRBV15; D may be TRBD1 (5 bases). V was cut by 0 bases and J by 3 bases, with 11 bases left in between. Germline lookup yields CDR1 LNHNV and CDR2 YYDKDF (reference sequence). CDR3 length: 15 amino acids. The CDR3, as DNA: TGTGCCACCAGCAGAGATCAGGGCGGATACTATGGCTACACCTTC. It is translated as CATSRDQGGYYGYTF.

This chain connects TRBV29-1 to TRBJ2-7, with 7 bases matching TRBD1. The length of the CDR3 is 14 residues. The V segment lost 4 bases and the J segment 9 bases; nucleotides outside the gene matches: 15. Germline CDR1 is SQVTM and CDR2 is ANQGSEA. CDR3: CSVGQTGNSLAQYF. The CDR3 nucleotides read TGCAGCGTTGGACAGACAGGGAACAGCCTCGCGCAGTACTTC.

This clone was seen a few times. The J gene is TRBJ2-1, the V gene TRBV25-1; TRBD2 aligns across 10 bases. CDR1 and CDR2 from the germline V gene are MGHDK and SYGVNS. The V and J ends lost 6 bases and 3 bases, in that order; junction bases with no gene match: 2. CDR3 size: 14 residues. The CDR3 nucleotides are TGTGCCAGCAGAGCTAGCGGGAGCTACAATGAGCAGTTCTTC. Protein product: CASRASGSYNEQFF.

V usage is TRBV9 and J usage is TRBJ2-7; D unclear. This CDR3 has 14 amino acids. The germline CDR1 and CDR2 sequences are SGDLS and YYNGEE. V was shortened by 0 bases and J by 1 base, with 8 bases between the two germline ends. In DNA form, the CDR3 reads TGTGCCAGCAGCGTAGAAAGCGAGTCCTACGAGCAGTACTTC. As protein: CASSVESESYEQYF.

The chain employs TRBV7-6 and TRBJ2-7; tentative D call: TRBD2 (5 bases). Trimming cost V 4 bases and J 2 bases, with 12 bases left between them. The CDR3 loop spans 14 amino acids. Germline assignment: CDR1 SGHVS and CDR2 FNYEAQ. The CDR3 DNA reads TGTGCCAGCAGCTCAGGCGGAGGCACCTACGAGCAGTACTTC. Its protein is CASSSGGGTYEQYF. The complete variable domain, with remaining parts taken from reference TRBV7-6 and TRBJ2-7, reads GAGVSQSPRYKVTKRGQDVALRCDPISGHVSLYWYRQALGQGPEFLTYFNYEAQQDKSGLPNDRFSAERPEGSISTLTIQRTEQRDSAMYRCASSSGGGTYEQYFGPGTRLTVT.

This clone has only a few counts. The rearrangement links TRBV19 to TRBJ2-2, with 10 positions matching TRBD1. Germline-derived CDR1 and CDR2 are LNHDA and SQIVND (reference sequence). The CDR3 length is 19 residues. J was trimmed by 0 bases and V by 1 base; bases with no gene match: 8. As DNA, the CDR3 is TGTGCCAGTAGTATAGGGACAGGGGGGGACTTTTCGAACACCGGGGAGCTGTTTTTT. Translation gives CASSIGTGGDFSNTGELFF.

V usage is TRBV11-1 and J usage is TRBJ2-2, with D hard to call. Trimming left V 2 bases short and J 0 bases short, with 10 bases between. The CDR3 runs 16 residues. Germline CDR1 reads SGHAT; CDR2 reads FQDESV (reference sequence). The CDR3 sequence: CASSLWVTTNTGELFF. The CDR3 nucleotides read TGTGCCAGCAGCTTATGGGTCACGACGAACACCGGGGAGCTGTTTTTT.

This chain links TRBV7-2 with TRBJ1-1; D not certain. There are 15 residues in the CDR3. The V end was cut by 7 bases, the J end by 4 bases, with 19 bases between. Germline V CDR1 and CDR2: SGHTA, FQGNSA. The CDR3 loop reads CASTRASRDITEAFF. Written as DNA, the CDR3 is TGTGCCAGCACAAGAGCTTCTAGGGATATCACTGAAGCTTTCTTT.